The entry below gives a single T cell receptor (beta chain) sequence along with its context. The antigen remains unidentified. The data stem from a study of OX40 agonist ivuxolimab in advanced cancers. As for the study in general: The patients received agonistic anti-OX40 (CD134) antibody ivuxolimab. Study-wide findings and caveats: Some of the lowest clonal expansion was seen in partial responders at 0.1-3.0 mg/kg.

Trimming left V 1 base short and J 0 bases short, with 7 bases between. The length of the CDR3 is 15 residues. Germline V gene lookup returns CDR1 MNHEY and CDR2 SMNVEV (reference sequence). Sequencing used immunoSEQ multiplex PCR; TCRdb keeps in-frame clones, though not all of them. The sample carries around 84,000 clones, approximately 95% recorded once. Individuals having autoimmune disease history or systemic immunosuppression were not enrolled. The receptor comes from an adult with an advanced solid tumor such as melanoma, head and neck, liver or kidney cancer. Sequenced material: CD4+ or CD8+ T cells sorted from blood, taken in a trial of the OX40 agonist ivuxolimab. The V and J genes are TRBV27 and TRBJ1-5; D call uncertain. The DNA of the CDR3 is TGTGCCAGCAGTTTATATCCCTCTAGCAATCAGCCCCAGCATTTT. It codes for CASSLYPSSNQPQHF.